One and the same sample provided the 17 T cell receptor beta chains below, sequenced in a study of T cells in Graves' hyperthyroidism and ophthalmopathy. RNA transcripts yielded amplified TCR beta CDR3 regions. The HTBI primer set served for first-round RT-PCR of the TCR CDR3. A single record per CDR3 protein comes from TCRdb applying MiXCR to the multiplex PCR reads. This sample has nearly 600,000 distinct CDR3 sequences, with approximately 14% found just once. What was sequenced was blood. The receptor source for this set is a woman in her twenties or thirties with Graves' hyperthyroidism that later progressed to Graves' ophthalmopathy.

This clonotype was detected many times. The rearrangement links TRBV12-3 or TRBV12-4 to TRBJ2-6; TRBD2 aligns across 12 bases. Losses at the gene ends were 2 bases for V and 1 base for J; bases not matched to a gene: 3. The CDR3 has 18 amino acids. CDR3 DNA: TGTGCCAGCAGTTTAAGCGGACTAGCGGGATCTGGGGCCAACGTCCTGACTTTC. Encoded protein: CASSLSGLAGSGANVLTF.

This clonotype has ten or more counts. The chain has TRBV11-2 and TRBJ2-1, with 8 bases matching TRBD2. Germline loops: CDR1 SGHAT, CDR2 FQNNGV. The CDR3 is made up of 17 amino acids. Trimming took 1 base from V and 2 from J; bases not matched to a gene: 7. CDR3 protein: CASSLGVSGVTYNEQFF. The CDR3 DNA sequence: TGTGCCAGCAGCTTAGGTGTTAGCGGGGTCACCTACAATGAGCAGTTCTTC.

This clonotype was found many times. The CDR3 sequence: CSVGGGTQYF. The CDR3 DNA follows: TGCAGCGTCGGAGGGGGGACCCAGTACTTC. J is TRBJ2-5 and V is TRBV29-1; D may correspond to TRBD1 or TRBD2 (6 bases each). V lost 6 bases to trimming and J lost 7 bases, with 9 bases between them. The CDR3 runs to 10 residues. The V gene's germline CDR1 is SQVTM and CDR2 ANQGSEA.

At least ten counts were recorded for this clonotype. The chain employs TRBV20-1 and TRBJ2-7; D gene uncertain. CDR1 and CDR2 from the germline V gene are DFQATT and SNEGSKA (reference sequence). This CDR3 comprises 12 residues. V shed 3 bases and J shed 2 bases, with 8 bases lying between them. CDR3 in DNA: TGCAGTGCTAGTGACTGGACCTACGAGCAGTACTTC. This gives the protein CSASDWTYEQYF.

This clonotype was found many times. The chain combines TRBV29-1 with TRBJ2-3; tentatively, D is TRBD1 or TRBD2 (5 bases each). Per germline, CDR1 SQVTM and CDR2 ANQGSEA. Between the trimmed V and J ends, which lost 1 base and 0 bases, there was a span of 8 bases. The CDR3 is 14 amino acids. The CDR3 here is CSVEGGPSTDTQYF. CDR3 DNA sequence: TGCAGCGTTGAAGGGGGACCCAGCACAGATACGCAGTATTTT.

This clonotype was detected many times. The CDR3 region is CASSGPGLAETGELFF. In DNA, the CDR3 is TGTGCCAGCAGTGGACCGGGACTAGCGGAGACCGGGGAGCTGTTTTTT. The V gene is TRBV27, the J gene TRBJ2-2; the match to TRBD2 covers 11 bases. The CDR3 loop spans 16 amino acids. Germline CDR1 MNHEY, CDR2 SMNVEV (reference sequence). The V and J ends lost 5 bases and 5 bases, in that order; junction bases with no gene match: 7.

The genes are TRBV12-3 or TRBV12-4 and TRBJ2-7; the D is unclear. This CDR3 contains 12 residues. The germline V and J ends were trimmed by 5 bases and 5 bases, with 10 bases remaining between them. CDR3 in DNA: TGTGCCAGCAGTCTACTCCGAAACGAGCAGTACTTC. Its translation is CASSLLRNEQYF.

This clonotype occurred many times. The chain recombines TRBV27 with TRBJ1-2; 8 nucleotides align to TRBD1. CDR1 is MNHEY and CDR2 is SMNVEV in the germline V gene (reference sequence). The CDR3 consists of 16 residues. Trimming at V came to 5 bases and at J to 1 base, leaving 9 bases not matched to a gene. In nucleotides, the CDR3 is TGTGCCAGCAGTCCAGGGGTAGACAGGGGTAACTATGGCTACACCTTC. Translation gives CASSPGVDRGNYGYTF.

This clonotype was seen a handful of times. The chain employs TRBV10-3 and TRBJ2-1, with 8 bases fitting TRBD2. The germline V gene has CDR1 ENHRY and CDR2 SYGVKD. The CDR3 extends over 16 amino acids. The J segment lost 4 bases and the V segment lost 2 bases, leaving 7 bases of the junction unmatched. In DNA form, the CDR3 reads TGTGCCATCAGTGAGCACCGGGAGGGCCTATACAATGAGCAGTTCTTC. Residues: CAISEHREGLYNEQFF.

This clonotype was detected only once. CDR3 loop: CATRLGLAATGTYNEQFF. DNA for the CDR3: TGTGCCACCAGACTGGGACTAGCGGCCACAGGTACCTACAATGAGCAGTTCTTC. V gene TRBV10-3 combines with J gene TRBJ2-1; 11 positions match TRBD2. Germline V gives CDR1 ENHRY, CDR2 SYGVKD. The CDR3 sequence is 18 residues long. V was pared by 10 bases and J by 2 bases, with 16 bases of the junction left unmatched.

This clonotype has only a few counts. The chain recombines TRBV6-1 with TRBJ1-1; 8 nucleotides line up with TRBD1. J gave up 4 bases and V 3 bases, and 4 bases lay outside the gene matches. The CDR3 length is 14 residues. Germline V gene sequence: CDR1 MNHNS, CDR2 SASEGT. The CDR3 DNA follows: TGTGCCAGCAGTGACGGACAGGGACCCACTGAAGCTTTCTTT. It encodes CASSDGQGPTEAFF.

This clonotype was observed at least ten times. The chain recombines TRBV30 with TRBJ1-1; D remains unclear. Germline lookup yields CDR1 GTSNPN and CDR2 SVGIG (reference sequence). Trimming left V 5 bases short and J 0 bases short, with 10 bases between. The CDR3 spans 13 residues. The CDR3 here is CAWRVGLNTEAFF. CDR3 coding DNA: TGTGCCTGGCGGGTCGGGCTGAACACTGAAGCTTTCTTT.

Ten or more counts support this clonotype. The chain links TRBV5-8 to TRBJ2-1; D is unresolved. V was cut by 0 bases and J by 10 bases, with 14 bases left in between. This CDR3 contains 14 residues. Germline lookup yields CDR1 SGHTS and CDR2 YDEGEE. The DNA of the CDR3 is TGTGCCAGCAGCTTGGAAGCCTCCCCGCGGGAGCAGTTCTTC. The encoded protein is CASSLEASPREQFF.

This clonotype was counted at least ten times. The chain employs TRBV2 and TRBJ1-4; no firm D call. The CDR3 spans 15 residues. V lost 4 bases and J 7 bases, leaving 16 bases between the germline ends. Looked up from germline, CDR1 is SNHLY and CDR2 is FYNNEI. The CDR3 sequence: CASSVYPGNGEKLFF. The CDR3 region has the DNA TGTGCCAGCAGTGTCTATCCAGGCAATGGTGAAAAACTGTTTTTT.

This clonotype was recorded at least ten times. Here the CDR3 reads CASLGAGSTEAFF. CDR3 nucleotide sequence: TGTGCCAGCTTGGGGGCTGGCTCCACTGAAGCTTTCTTT. This rearrangement joins TRBV2 to TRBJ1-1; D is perhaps TRBD1 (6 bases). V lost 8 bases and J lost 4, with 14 bases in between. Germline V gene lookup returns CDR1 SNHLY and CDR2 FYNNEI. This CDR3 has 13 residues.

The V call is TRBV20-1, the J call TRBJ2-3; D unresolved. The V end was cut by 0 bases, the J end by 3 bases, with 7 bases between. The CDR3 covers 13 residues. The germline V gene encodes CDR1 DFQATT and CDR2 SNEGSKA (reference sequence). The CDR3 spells CSARDMETDTQYF. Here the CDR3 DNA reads TGCAGTGCTAGAGATATGGAGACAGATACGCAGTATTTT.

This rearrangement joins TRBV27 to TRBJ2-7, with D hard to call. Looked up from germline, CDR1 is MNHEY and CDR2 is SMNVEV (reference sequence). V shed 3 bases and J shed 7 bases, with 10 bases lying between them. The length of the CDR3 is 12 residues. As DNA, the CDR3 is TGTGCCAGCAGTTTCCAATCCCGGGAGCAGTACTTC. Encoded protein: CASSFQSREQYF.